This T cell receptor (beta chain) was retrieved from a study of PD-L1 blockade in urothelial cancer. Overall study context: Bladder-origin urothelial cancer in males covered most of the roughly 29 patients.

The CDR3 is 11 amino acids. Germline V CDR1 and CDR2: SNHLY, FYNNEI. The ends lost 5 bases at V and 11 bases at J; junction bases unmatched: 4. This clone has more than one count but fewer than ten. This sample's time point: pretreatment peripheral blood. Measured with immunoSEQ multiplex PCR; TCRdb has only the in-frame clones, and not every one. The table includes 70,000 to 75,000 clones, roughly 84% detected once. The gene calls are TRBV2 and TRBJ2-7, with TRBD1 identical over 9 bases. This TCR came from a woman in her 70s with urothelial cancer. This specimen was PBMCs, taken around atezolizumab (anti-PD-L1) treatment. As DNA, the CDR3 is TGTGCCAGCAGTCTAGACAGGGGGGAGTACTTC. Protein product: CASSLDRGEYF. Full variable domain (outside the CDR3, taken from reference TRBV2 and TRBJ2-7): EPEVTQTPSHQVTQMGQEVILRCVPISNHLYFYWYRQILGQKVEFLVSFYNNEISEKSEIFDDQFSVERPDGSNFTLKIRSTKLEDSAMYFCASSLDRGEYFGPGTRLTVT.